Shown below are 10 T cell receptor beta chains from a single sample sequenced in a study of blood T cell repertoires in COVID-19. Sequencing was performed with immunoSEQ multiplex PCR; in TCRdb, only in-frame clones are kept and a portion is missing. Among over 200,000 clones, 65% to 85% were seen once, and the ten largest hold about 8.9%. Material: peripheral blood. These TCRs come from a woman in her 50s with acute or convalescent COVID-19.

CDR3 in amino acids: CASSLVWTGLNEQYF. The CDR3 nucleotides read TGTGCCAGCAGCTTAGTTTGGACAGGGCTCAACGAGCAGTACTTC. The V gene is TRBV11-2, the J gene TRBJ2-7; TRBD1 aligns across 8 bases. The ends lost 1 base at V and 5 bases at J; junction bases unmatched: 7. Germline V CDR1 and CDR2: SGHAT, FQNNGV. This CDR3 region has 15 residues.

This clone was seen a handful of times. V usage is TRBV4-1 and J usage is TRBJ1-5; D gene uncertain. Germline CDR1 reads MGHRA; CDR2 reads YSYEKL. This CDR3 contains 13 residues. Trimming removed 1 base at V and 5 bases at J, with 6 bases between. CDR3 sequence: CASSQALYQPQHF. The CDR3 bases are TGCGCCAGCAGCCAAGCTCTCTATCAGCCCCAGCATTTT.

V is TRBV13 and J is TRBJ2-7, with 10 bases aligning to TRBD1. This CDR3 spans 14 amino acids. The ends lost 5 bases at V and 3 bases at J; junction bases unmatched: 4. CDR1 and CDR2 from the germline V gene are PRHDT and FYEKMQ (reference sequence). The DNA for the CDR3 is TGTGCCAGCAGCCTCCGGGACAGGGGCTACGAGCAGTACTTC. Translated, it gives CASSLRDRGYEQYF. The entire variable domain, with the rest obtained from reference TRBV13 and TRBJ2-7, is as follows: AAGVIQSPRHLIKEKRETATLKCYPIPRHDTVYWYQQGPGQDPQFLISFYEKMQSDKGSIPDRFSAQQFSDYHSELNMSSLELGDSALYFCASSLRDRGYEQYFGPGTRLTVT.

The rearrangement joins TRBV28 to TRBJ2-3; 10 bases line up with TRBD2. This CDR3 contains 21 residues. The V gene's germline CDR1 is MDHEN and CDR2 SYDVKM. V dropped 3 bases and J dropped 1; count of bases not matched to a gene: 19. CDR3: CASSFLFGSGRGHVGTDTQYF. The CDR3, as DNA: TGTGCCAGCAGTTTCCTTTTCGGCAGCGGGAGGGGCCACGTGGGCACAGATACGCAGTATTTT.

This chain links TRBV2 with TRBJ1-1; TRBD1 might be the D (5 bases). V lost 6 bases and J lost 0, with 11 bases in between. Germline V gene sequence: CDR1 SNHLY, CDR2 FYNNEI. This CDR3 contains 14 residues. The CDR3 here is CASSKGRLNTEAFF. In DNA, the CDR3 is TGTGCCAGCAGCAAGGGGCGCTTGAACACTGAAGCTTTCTTT.

In this sample, this clone turned up a few times. The CDR3 sequence: CASRLTRGSGPFEAFF. CDR3 bases: TGTGCCAGTAGACTCACGAGGGGTAGCGGCCCCTTCGAAGCTTTCTTT. J is TRBJ1-1 and V is TRBV19; a weak D match, TRBD1 (5 bases). Trimming shortened V by 6 bases and J by 8 bases, and 25 bases separated the two germline ends. From germline, CDR1 is LNHDA and CDR2 SQIVND (reference sequence). The CDR3 has 16 amino acids.

This clone was detected many times. A junction end diverges from the germline sequence, so it may reflect a read error. The rearrangement links TRBV7-7 to TRBJ1-4, with 9 bases lining up with TRBD1. The CDR3 has 13 residues. Germline CDR1 SSHAT, CDR2 FNYEAQ (reference sequence). The CDR3 spells CASSRTGVEKLFF. CDR3 sequence (DNA): TGTGCTAGCAGCCGGACAGGGGTTGAAAAACTGTTTTTT.

V and J are TRBV2 and TRBJ1-6, with TRBD1 as a possible D gene (6 bases). Germline values: CDR1 SNHLY, CDR2 FYNNEI. The CDR3 totals 14 residues. V dropped 5 bases and J dropped 9 bases, with 14 bases sitting between them. This chain's CDR3 is CASSSLEGGSPLHF. DNA for the CDR3: TGTGCCAGCAGTTCACTGGAAGGGGGTTCACCCCTCCACTTT.

The genes are TRBV11-2 and TRBJ1-2; D call uncertain. The V and J ends lost 3 bases and 2 bases respectively, with 10 bases between them. The CDR3 is made up of 14 amino acids. In germline, CDR1 is SGHAT, CDR2 FQNNGV. CDR3 in amino acids: CASSFPSGNYGYTF. Here the CDR3 DNA reads TGTGCCAGCAGCTTTCCTTCGGGAAACTATGGCTACACCTTC. The full variable domain, its missing parts supplied by reference TRBV11-2 and TRBJ1-2, is EAGVAQSPRYKIIEKRQSVAFWCNPISGHATLYWYQQILGQGPKLLIQFQNNGVVDDSQLPKDRFSAERLKGVDSTLKIQPAKLEDSAVYLCASSFPSGNYGYTFGSGTRLTVV.

This sequence joins TRBV3-1 (or the pseudogene TRBV3-2) and TRBJ2-6; D unresolved. The CDR3 is made up of 14 amino acids. The germline V gene has CDR1 LGHDT and CDR2 YNNKEL (reference sequence). With 4 bases removed from V and 2 bases from J, the gap between germline ends came to 6 bases. CDR3 loop: CASSLKTGANVLTF. The CDR3 bases are TGTGCCAGCAGCCTTAAAACTGGGGCCAACGTCCTGACTTTC.